This T cell receptor (beta chain) originates from a study of T cell repertoires in cytomegalovirus infection. Findings of the study overall: There were carriers of CMV plus the relevant HLA, and cumulative public TCR beta family frequency identified them.

Regarding this clonotype: Its antigen remains unknown.

TCRdb called the reads again in MiXCR, with one record for every CDR3 protein. The table has roughly 700,000 distinct CDR3 sequences, around 30% seen once. The source is a human donor in good health (CMV status not recorded). Some clones in this sample may be carry-over from other donors' samples. The sample in question was cultured PBMCs, obtained from culture after CMV antigen stimulation.

The CDR3 DNA sequence: TGTGCCAGCAGCTTAGGTGCCTACTATGGCTACACCTTC. It translates to CASSLGAYYGYTF. The chain is built from TRBV7-8 and TRBJ1-2; D is ambiguous. The germline V gene encodes CDR1 SGHVS and CDR2 FQNEAQ. The CDR3 contains 13 residues. Deletions cut 1 base from V and 3 bases from J, with 6 bases between.